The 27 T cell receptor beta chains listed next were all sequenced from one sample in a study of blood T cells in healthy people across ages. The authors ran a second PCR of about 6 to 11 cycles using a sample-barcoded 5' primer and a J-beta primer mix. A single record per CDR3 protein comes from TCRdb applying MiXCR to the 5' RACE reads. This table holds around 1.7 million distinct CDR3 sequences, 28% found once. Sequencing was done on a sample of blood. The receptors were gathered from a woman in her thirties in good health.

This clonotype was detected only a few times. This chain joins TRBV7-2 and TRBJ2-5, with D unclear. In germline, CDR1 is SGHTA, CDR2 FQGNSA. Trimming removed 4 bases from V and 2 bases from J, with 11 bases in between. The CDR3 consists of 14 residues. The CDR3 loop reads CASSSGPKQETQYF. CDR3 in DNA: TGTGCCAGCAGCTCCGGGCCAAAGCAAGAGACCCAGTACTTC.

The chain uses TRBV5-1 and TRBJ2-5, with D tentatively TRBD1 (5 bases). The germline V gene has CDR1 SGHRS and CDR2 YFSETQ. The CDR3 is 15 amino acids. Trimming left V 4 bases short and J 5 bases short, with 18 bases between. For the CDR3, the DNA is TGCGCCAGCAGCGCTACAAGGGGCCTGGGGGAGACCCAGTACTTC. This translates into CASSATRGLGETQYF. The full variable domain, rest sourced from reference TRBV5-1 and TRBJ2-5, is KAGVTQTPRYLIKTRGQQVTLSCSPISGHRSVSWYQQTPGQGLQFLFEYFSETQRNKGNFPGRFSGRQFSNSRSEMNVSTLELGDSALYLCASSATRGLGETQYFGPGTRLLVL.

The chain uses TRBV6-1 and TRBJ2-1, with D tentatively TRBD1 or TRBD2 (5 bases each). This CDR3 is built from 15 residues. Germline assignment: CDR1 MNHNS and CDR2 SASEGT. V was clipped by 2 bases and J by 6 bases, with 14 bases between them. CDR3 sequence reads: CASSEKRAGTNEQFF. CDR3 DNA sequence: TGTGCCAGCAGTGAAAAGAGGGCTGGGACCAATGAGCAGTTCTTC.

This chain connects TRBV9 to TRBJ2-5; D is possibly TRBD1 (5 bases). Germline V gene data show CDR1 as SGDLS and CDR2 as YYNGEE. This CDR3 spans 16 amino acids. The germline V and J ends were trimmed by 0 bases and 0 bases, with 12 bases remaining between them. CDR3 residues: CASSVGAGSHQETQYF. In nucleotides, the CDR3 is TGTGCCAGCAGCGTAGGGGCAGGGTCACACCAAGAGACCCAGTACTTC.

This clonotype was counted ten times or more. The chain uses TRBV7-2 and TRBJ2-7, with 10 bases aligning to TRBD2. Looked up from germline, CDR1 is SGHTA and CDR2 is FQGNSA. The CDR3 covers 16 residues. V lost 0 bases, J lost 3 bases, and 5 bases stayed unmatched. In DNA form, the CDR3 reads TGTGCCAGCAGCTTAGCGACTAGCGGGCCGGTCTACGAGCAGTACTTC. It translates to CASSLATSGPVYEQYF.

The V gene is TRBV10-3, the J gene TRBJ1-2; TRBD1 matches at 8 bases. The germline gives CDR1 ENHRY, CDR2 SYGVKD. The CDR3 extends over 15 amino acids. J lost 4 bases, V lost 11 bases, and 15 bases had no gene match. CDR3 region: CAVSRAGQGPYGYTF. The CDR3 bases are TGTGCCGTTTCCAGGGCAGGACAGGGTCCCTATGGCTACACCTTC.

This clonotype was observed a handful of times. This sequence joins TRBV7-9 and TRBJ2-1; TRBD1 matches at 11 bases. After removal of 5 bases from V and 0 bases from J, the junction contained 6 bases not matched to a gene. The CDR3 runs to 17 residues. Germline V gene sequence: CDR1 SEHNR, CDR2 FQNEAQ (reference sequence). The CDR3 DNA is TGTGCCAGCAGCCTGGGACAGGGGGGGAGCTCCTACAATGAGCAGTTCTTC. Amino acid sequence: CASSLGQGGSSYNEQFF.

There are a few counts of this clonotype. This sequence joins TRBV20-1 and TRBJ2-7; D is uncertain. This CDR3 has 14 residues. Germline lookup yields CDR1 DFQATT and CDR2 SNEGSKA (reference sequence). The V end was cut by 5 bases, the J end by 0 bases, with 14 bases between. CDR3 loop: CSALSFGSSYEQYF. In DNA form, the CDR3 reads TGCAGTGCTCTCTCTTTCGGTAGCTCCTACGAGCAGTACTTC.

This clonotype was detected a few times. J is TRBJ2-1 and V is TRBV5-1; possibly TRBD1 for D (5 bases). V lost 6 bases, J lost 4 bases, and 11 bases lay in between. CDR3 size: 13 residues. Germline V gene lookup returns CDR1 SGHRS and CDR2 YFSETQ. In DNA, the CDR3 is TGCGCCAGCATGACAGTAGGGTACAATGAGCAGTTCTTC. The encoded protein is CASMTVGYNEQFF.

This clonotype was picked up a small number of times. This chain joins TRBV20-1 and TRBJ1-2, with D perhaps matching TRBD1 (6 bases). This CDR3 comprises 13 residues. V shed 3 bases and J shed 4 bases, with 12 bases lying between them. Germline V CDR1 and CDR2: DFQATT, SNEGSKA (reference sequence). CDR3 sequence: CSASSGAGYGYTF. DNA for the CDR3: TGCAGTGCTAGCTCAGGGGCCGGCTATGGCTACACCTTC.

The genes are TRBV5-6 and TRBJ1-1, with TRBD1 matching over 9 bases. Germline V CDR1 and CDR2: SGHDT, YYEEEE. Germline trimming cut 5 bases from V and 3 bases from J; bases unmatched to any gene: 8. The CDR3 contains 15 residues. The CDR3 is CASSPGTGRDTEAFF. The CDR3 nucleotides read TGTGCCAGCAGTCCTGGGACAGGGAGGGACACTGAAGCTTTCTTT.

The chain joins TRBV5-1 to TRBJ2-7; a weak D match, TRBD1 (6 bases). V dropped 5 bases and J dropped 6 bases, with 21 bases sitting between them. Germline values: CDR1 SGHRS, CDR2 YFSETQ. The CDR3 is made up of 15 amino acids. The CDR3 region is CASSPRHGTQGEQYF. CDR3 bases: TGCGCCAGCAGTCCCAGGCACGGGACACAAGGCGAGCAGTACTTC.

CDR3 residues: CASSLLGRMNTEAFF. The DNA for the CDR3 is TGCGCCAGCAGCTTGTTGGGTCGTATGAACACTGAAGCTTTCTTT. This chain connects TRBV5-1 to TRBJ1-1, with D unclear. CDR1 and CDR2 from the germline V gene are SGHRS and YFSETQ. The CDR3 totals 15 residues. The V end was cut by 1 base, the J end by 0 bases, with 10 bases between.

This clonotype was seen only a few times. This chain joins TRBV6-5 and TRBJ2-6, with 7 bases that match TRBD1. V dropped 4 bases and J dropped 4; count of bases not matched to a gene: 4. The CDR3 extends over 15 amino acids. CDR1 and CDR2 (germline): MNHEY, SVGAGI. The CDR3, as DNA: TGTGCCAGCAGTTCGACAGGGTTAGGGGCCAACGTCCTGACTTTC. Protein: CASSSTGLGANVLTF.

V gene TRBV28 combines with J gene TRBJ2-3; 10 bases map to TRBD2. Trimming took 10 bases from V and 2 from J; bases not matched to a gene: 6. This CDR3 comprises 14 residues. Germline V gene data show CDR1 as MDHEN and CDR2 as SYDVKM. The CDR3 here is CATFLAGATDTQYF. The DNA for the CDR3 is TGTGCCACCTTCCTAGCGGGGGCCACAGATACGCAGTATTTT.

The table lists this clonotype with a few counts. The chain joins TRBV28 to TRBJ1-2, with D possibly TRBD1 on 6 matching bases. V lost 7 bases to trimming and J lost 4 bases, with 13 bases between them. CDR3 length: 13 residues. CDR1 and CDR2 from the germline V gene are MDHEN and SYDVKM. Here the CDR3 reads CASTPGGSYGYTF. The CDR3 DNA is TGTGCCAGCACCCCCGGGGGCTCCTATGGCTACACCTTC.

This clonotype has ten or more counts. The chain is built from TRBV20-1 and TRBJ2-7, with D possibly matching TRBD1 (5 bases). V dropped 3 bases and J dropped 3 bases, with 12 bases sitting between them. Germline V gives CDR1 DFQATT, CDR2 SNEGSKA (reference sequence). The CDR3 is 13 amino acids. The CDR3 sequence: CSASGFTGYEQYF. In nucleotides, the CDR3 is TGCAGTGCTAGTGGATTTACAGGCTACGAGCAGTACTTC.

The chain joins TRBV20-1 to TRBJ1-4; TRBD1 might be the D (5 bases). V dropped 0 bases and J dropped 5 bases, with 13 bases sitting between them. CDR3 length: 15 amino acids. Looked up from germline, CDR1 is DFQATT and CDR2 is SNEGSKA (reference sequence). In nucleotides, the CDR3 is TGCAGTGCTAGAGATTTTCGGGGGGGGAATGAAAAACTGTTTTTT. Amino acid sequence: CSARDFRGGNEKLFF.

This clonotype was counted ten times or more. The CDR3 is CASTFGLAGLGEQYF. CDR3 sequence (DNA): TGCGCCAGCACCTTTGGGCTAGCGGGCTTGGGCGAGCAGTACTTC. The gene calls are TRBV5-1 and TRBJ2-7; TRBD2 matches 8 bases. The junction had 14 bases not matched to a gene; V was cut back by 6 bases and J by 6 bases. CDR3 length equals 15 residues. The germline CDR1 and CDR2 sequences are SGHRS and YFSETQ.

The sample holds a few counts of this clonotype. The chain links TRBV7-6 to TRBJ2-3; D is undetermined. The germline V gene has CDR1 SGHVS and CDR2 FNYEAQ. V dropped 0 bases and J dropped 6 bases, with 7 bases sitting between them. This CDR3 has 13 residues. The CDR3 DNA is TGTGCCAGCAGCTTAGCGATAGGTGATACGCAGTATTTT. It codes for CASSLAIGDTQYF.

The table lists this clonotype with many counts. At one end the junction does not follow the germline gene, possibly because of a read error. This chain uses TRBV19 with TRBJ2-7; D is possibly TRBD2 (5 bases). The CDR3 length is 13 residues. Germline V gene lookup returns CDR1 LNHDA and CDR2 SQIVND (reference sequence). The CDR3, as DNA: TGTGCCAGTACTATAGAGGGAACCTACGAGCAGTACTTC. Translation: CASTIEGTYEQYF.

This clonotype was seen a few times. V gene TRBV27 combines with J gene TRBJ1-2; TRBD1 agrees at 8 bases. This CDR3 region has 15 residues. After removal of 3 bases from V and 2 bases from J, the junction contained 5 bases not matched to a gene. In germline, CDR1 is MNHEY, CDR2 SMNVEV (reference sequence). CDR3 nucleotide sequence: TGTGCCAGCAGTTTTGGGGACAGGCCGAACTATGGCTACACCTTC. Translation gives CASSFGDRPNYGYTF.

The CDR3 DNA reads as TGTGCCAGCAGCTTAGGTGGGGGGCCCACCTACAATGAGCAGTTCTTC. This gives the protein CASSLGGGPTYNEQFF. This chain joins TRBV11-2 and TRBJ2-1; the D call may be TRBD1 or TRBD2 (6 bases each). Trimming removed 1 base at V and 2 bases at J, with 12 bases between. This CDR3 comprises 16 residues. Germline CDR1 reads SGHAT; CDR2 reads FQNNGV.

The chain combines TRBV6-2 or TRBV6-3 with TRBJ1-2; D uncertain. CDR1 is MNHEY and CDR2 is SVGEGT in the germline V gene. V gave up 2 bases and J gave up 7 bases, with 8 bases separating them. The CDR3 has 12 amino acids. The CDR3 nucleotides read TGTGCCAGCAGTTACGGTGGCAGTGGCTACACCTTC. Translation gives CASSYGGSGYTF.

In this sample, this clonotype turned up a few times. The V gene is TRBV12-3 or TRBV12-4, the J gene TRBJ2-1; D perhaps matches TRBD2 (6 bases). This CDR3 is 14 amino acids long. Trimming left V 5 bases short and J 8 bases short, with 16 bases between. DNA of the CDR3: TGTGCCAGCAGTCCAGCGGGTCCCATCCATGAGCAGTTCTTC. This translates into CASSPAGPIHEQFF.

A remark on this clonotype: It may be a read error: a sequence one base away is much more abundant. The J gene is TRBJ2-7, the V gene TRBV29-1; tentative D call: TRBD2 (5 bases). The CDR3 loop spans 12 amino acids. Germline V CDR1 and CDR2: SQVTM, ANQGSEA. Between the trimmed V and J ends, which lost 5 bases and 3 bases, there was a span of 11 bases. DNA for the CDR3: TGCAGCGTTAAGCTACGGGGCTACGAGCAGTACTTC. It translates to CSVKLRGYEQYF.

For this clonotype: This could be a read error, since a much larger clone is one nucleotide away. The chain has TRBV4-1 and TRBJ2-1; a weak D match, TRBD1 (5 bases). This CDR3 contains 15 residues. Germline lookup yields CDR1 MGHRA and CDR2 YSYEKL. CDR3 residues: CASSQDDSSYNGQFF. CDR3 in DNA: TGCGCCAGCAGCCAAGATGACAGCTCCTACAATGGGCAGTTCTTC.